This TCR beta chain was identified in a study of blood T cell repertoires in COVID-19. The trim removed 2 bases at V and 0 bases at J, leaving 5 bases unmatched. Germline values: CDR1 SGHRS, CDR2 YFSETQ. The CDR3 totals 16 residues. Profiling relied on immunoSEQ multiplex PCR, and the TCRdb table lists in-frame clones only, not all of them. The profile shows hundreds of thousands of clones, about nine tenths of them singletons. The V gene is TRBV5-1, the J gene TRBJ1-1, with 9 nucleotides matching TRBD1. The sequence came from a woman in her fifties or sixties who had recovered from COVID-19. The material sequenced was peripheral blood. As DNA, the CDR3 is TGCGCCAGCAGCTTCGGACAGGGGACTATGAACACTGAAGCTTTCTTT. Protein sequence: CASSFGQGTMNTEAFF.